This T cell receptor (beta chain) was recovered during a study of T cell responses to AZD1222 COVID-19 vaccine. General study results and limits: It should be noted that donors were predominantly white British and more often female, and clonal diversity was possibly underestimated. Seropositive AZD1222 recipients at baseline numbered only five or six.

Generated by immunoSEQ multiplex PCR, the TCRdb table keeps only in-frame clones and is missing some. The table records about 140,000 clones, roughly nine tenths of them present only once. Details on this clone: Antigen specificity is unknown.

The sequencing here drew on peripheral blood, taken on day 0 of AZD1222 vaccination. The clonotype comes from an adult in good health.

In DNA form, the CDR3 reads TGTGCCAGCAGTTCTCGCTTACAGCCCTACGAGCAGTACTTC. Translation: CASSSRLQPYEQYF. The rearrangement uses TRBV27 and TRBJ2-7; D unresolved. The ends were cut back, 4 bases at V and 2 bases at J, with 12 bases in the middle. Germline CDR1 is MNHEY and CDR2 is SMNVEV (reference sequence). This CDR3 contains 14 residues.